Shown below are 8 T cell receptor beta chains from a single sample sequenced in a study of beta chain features in type 1 diabetes. The isolated RNA, all of it, was reverse transcribed, so expressed TCRB transcripts were what got sequenced. The data were produced by immunoSEQ multiplex PCR, yet TCRdb's version contains in-frame clones alone and is incomplete. The profile shows under 450,000 clones, 11% to 15% of them singletons. Sequenced sample: naive CD4+ T cells from blood. The source of these receptors is a man aged 25-45 years in good health.

This clone was seen only a few times. V is TRBV5-1 and J is TRBJ2-7; D is possibly TRBD1 or TRBD2 (6 bases each). With 1 base removed from V and 3 bases from J, the gap between germline ends came to 11 bases. Germline-derived CDR1 and CDR2 are SGHRS and YFSETQ. The CDR3 covers 14 residues. CDR3 in DNA: TGCGCCAGCAGCTTGCCAGGGGAGGTCTACGAGCAGTACTTC. Protein product: CASSLPGEVYEQYF.

The V and J genes are TRBV29-1 and TRBJ2-1; TRBD2 matches at 7 bases. CDR3 length: 13 amino acids. Per the germline V gene, CDR1 is SQVTM and CDR2 is ANQGSEA. The V gene end was trimmed by 6 bases and the J gene end by 5 bases; junction bases not matched to a gene: 7. As DNA, the CDR3 is TGCAGCGTGGAGCGGGACTCAAACAATGAGCAGTTCTTC. It yields the protein CSVERDSNNEQFF.

This clone was counted only a few times. The rearrangement links TRBV25-1 to TRBJ1-2; no reliable D call. This CDR3 spans 13 amino acids. Germline values: CDR1 MGHDK, CDR2 SYGVNS. Trimming removed 8 bases at V and 0 bases at J, with 10 bases between. For the CDR3, the DNA is TGTGCCAGCGCGGGGTACACTAACTATGGCTACACCTTC. Its translation is CASAGYTNYGYTF.

As concerns this clone: Distinct nucleotide sequences in the sample also encode this CDR3. This sequence joins TRBV5-1 and TRBJ1-5; no clear D gene. This CDR3 has 13 amino acids. Between the trimmed V and J ends, which lost 4 bases and 7 bases, there was a span of 12 bases. Germline V lookup: CDR1 SGHRS, CDR2 YFSETQ. The DNA for the CDR3 is TGCGCCAGCAGCCTGGACGTGGGACAGCCCCAGCATTTT. Residues: CASSLDVGQPQHF. Full variable domain (rest looked up from reference TRBV5-1 and TRBJ1-5): KAGVTQTPRYLIKTRGQQVTLSCSPISGHRSVSWYQQTPGQGLQFLFEYFSETQRNKGNFPGRFSGRQFSNSRSEMNVSTLELGDSALYLCASSLDVGQPQHFGDGTRLSIL.

This clone has just a few counts. The chain is built from TRBV29-1 and TRBJ2-3, with no clear D. This CDR3 is 10 amino acids long. With 2 bases removed from V and 9 bases from J, the gap between germline ends came to 6 bases. Germline CDR1 reads SQVTM; CDR2 reads ANQGSEA. DNA for the CDR3: TGCAGCGTTGAAACTGCAACGCAGTATTTT. It yields the protein CSVETATQYF.

This clone has just a few counts. CDR3 coding DNA: TGTGCCAGCAGCAAGTCCAAAAGGGCTGATCGCTACACCTTC. Its translation: CASSKSKRADRYTF. The chain uses TRBV5-6 and TRBJ1-2; D gene uncertain. There are 14 residues in the CDR3. Germline assignment: CDR1 SGHDT and CDR2 YYEEEE. Trimming took 4 bases from V and 9 from J, leaving 19 bases between them.

To note about this clone: This sample also contains other DNA sequences that code for the same CDR3. The rearrangement joins TRBV6-5 to TRBJ1-1; possibly TRBD1 for D (5 bases). This CDR3 has 11 amino acids. Germline V gene lookup returns CDR1 MNHEY and CDR2 SVGAGI. Trimming took 8 bases from V and 3 from J, leaving 7 bases between them. The CDR3 reads CASRRDTEAFF. Written as DNA, the CDR3 is TGTGCCAGCCGCAGGGACACTGAAGCTTTCTTT.

In this sample, this clone turned up a few times. This chain connects TRBV19 to TRBJ1-5, with D possibly being TRBD1 (5 bases). The germline CDR1 and CDR2 sequences are LNHDA and SQIVND (reference sequence). The CDR3 has 13 residues. V dropped 6 bases and J dropped 7 bases, with 13 bases sitting between them. The CDR3 here is CASSVGAKQPQHF. The DNA for the CDR3 is TGTGCCAGTAGCGTTGGGGCAAAGCAGCCCCAGCATTTT.